The 13 T cell receptor beta chains below come from one sample, sequenced in a study of shared clonotypes between healthy human individuals. Assay used: immunoSEQ multiplex PCR; TCRdb lists only in-frame clones, some missing. Altogether approximately 1.4 million clones are present, approximately 98% being singletons, with the ten largest covering 0.4% to 0.45%. Sequenced input: naive CD4+ T cells sorted from blood. Subset given: CD45RA+ positively selected. The receptors were sampled from a man aged 30 to 39 in good health.

V usage is TRBV27 and J usage is TRBJ1-5; 8 bases match TRBD1. This CDR3 has 16 amino acids. V trimming: 5 bases; J trimming: 4 bases; junction bases outside the gene matches: 10. Looked up from germline, CDR1 is MNHEY and CDR2 is SMNVEV (reference sequence). CDR3 region: CASSPRQGFGNQPQHF. CDR3 bases: TGTGCCAGCAGTCCCCGACAGGGGTTTGGGAATCAGCCCCAGCATTTT.

The V gene is TRBV4-1, the J gene TRBJ2-7; possible D gene TRBD2, 7 bases. Germline-derived CDR1 and CDR2 are MGHRA and YSYEKL. Trimming left V 1 base short and J 3 bases short, with 13 bases between. The CDR3 runs 15 residues. CDR3 DNA: TGCGCCAGCAGCCAAGCCGCAGGGGACTACTACGAGCAGTACTTC. Protein: CASSQAAGDYYEQYF.

The chain employs TRBV6-5 and TRBJ2-2; D remains unclear. Germline-derived CDR1 and CDR2 are MNHEY and SVGAGI. This CDR3 comprises 13 residues. Trimming stripped 5 bases from V and 5 bases from J, with 9 bases between. CDR3 residues: CASSRSLTGELFF. CDR3 coding DNA: TGTGCCAGCAGTCGGAGCTTAACCGGGGAGCTGTTTTTT.

The V gene is TRBV5-1, the J gene TRBJ2-1, with D tentatively TRBD1 (5 bases). With 2 bases removed from V and 12 bases from J, the gap between germline ends came to 24 bases. From germline, CDR1 is SGHRS and CDR2 YFSETQ. The CDR3 extends over 16 amino acids. CDR3 sequence reads: CASSLRPPTDGVAQFF. In DNA, the CDR3 is TGCGCCAGCAGCTTACGCCCTCCGACAGACGGTGTAGCGCAGTTCTTC.

The chain is built from TRBV28 and TRBJ1-3, with TRBD1 matching over 10 bases. Germline V lookup: CDR1 MDHEN, CDR2 SYDVKM. CDR3 length equals 14 residues. The J segment lost 9 bases and the V segment lost 3 bases, leaving 5 bases of the junction unmatched. The CDR3 protein is CASSLGTGDATIYF. The CDR3 bases are TGTGCCAGCAGTTTGGGGACAGGGGACGCCACCATATATTTT.

The rearrangement links TRBV6-1 to TRBJ2-7, with D perhaps TRBD1 or TRBD2 (5 bases each). Deletions cut 6 bases from V and 4 bases from J, with 13 bases between. CDR3 length equals 13 residues. In germline, CDR1 is MNHNS, CDR2 SASEGT. The CDR3 bases are TGTGCCAGCAGCCCCCGGGGCGTGTACGAGCAGTACTTC. Its translation: CASSPRGVYEQYF.

V gene TRBV28 combines with J gene TRBJ1-5; possibly TRBD1 for D (6 bases). The CDR3 runs to 15 residues. Trimming took 5 bases from V and 4 from J, leaving 15 bases between them. Germline loops: CDR1 MDHEN, CDR2 SYDVKM. DNA of the CDR3: TGTGCCAGCAGTCTCCAAGACAGGATGAATCAGCCCCAGCATTTT. It yields the protein CASSLQDRMNQPQHF.

The CDR3 protein is CASSRTGTGTGELFF. CDR3 sequence (DNA): TGTGCCAGCAGTAGGACCGGGACAGGGACCGGGGAGCTGTTTTTT. The chain combines TRBV28 with TRBJ2-2; the match to TRBD1 covers 9 bases. Germline CDR1 reads MDHEN; CDR2 reads SYDVKM. Trimming removed 5 bases from V and 5 bases from J; junction bases left unmatched: 6. This CDR3 is 15 amino acids long.

The chain recombines TRBV7-9 with TRBJ1-4, with 8 bases identical to TRBD1. Germline V gene lookup returns CDR1 SEHNR and CDR2 FQNEAQ (reference sequence). V shed 3 bases, J shed 8 bases, and the junction held 8 bases outside the gene matches. CDR3 length: 15 amino acids. The CDR3 coding sequence is TGTGCCAGCAGCTTCGGACAGGGTCAGGGGGAAAAACTGTTTTTT. Its translation: CASSFGQGQGEKLFF.

The rearrangement links TRBV13 to TRBJ2-7; either TRBD1 or TRBD2 may supply D (5 bases each). The CDR3 covers 11 residues. Looked up from germline, CDR1 is PRHDT and CDR2 is FYEKMQ (reference sequence). V was clipped by 6 bases and J by 6 bases, with 9 bases between them. The chain's CDR3 is CASSWDGEQYF. The CDR3 DNA follows: TGTGCCAGCAGTTGGGACGGCGAGCAGTACTTC.

The chain couples TRBV5-1 to TRBJ2-1, with D unclear. V lost 3 bases to trimming and J lost 5 bases, with 9 bases between them. The length of the CDR3 is 13 residues. The germline CDR1 and CDR2 sequences are SGHRS and YFSETQ. CDR3 in DNA: TGCGCCAGCAGCTGGGAAATTAACAATGAGCAGTTCTTC. Translating gives CASSWEINNEQFF.

This clone was seen a single time. The chain is built from TRBV5-1 and TRBJ2-1; D not resolved. The CDR3 runs 12 residues. Germline V gene lookup returns CDR1 SGHRS and CDR2 YFSETQ. The V and J ends lost 2 bases and 6 bases respectively, with 6 bases between them. The CDR3 is CASSLDFNEQFF. As DNA, the CDR3 is TGCGCCAGCAGCTTAGACTTCAATGAGCAGTTCTTC.

The V and J genes are TRBV9 and TRBJ2-2; either TRBD1 or TRBD2 may supply D (5 bases each). CDR3 size: 18 residues. Germline CDR1 and CDR2: SGDLS and YYNGEE. V shed 2 bases and J shed 5 bases, with 22 bases lying between them. CDR3 sequence reads: CASSVSTGTHLSTGELFF. As DNA, the CDR3 is TGTGCCAGCAGCGTTAGTACCGGGACCCACCTGAGTACCGGGGAGCTGTTTTTT.